A selection of T cell receptor beta chains follows, all from one sample in a study of shared clonotypes between healthy human individuals. Data came from immunoSEQ multiplex PCR; TCRdb stores just in-frame clones and leaves some out. Here the sample spans about 610,000 clones, around 97% being singletons. The sequenced material came from naive CD4+ T cells sorted from blood. The source of these receptors is a young woman in good health. CDR3s include the opening cysteine and the closing phenylalanine or tryptophan. The D gene is left open where the match is weak. Part of the rows lack a size; the others show once, few, many or a class for expanded clones.

CDR3nt: TGCGCCAGCAGCCAGAACACCGGGGAGCTGTTTTTT
CDR3aa: CASSQNTGELFF
len: 12
abundance: -
j_gene: TRBJ2-2
d_gene: -
v_gene: TRBV4-3

CDR3nt: TGTGCCAGCTCACCCGTGACAGGGGGTAGTGGCTACACCTTC
CDR3aa: CASSPVTGGSGYTF
len: 14
abundance: -
j_gene: TRBJ1-2
d_gene: TRBD1
v_gene: TRBV18

CDR3nt: TGCGCCAGCAGCTTGGGGGGTCCAGATACGCAGTATTTT
CDR3aa: CASSLGGPDTQYF
len: 13
abundance: -
j_gene: TRBJ2-3
d_gene: -
v_gene: TRBV5-1

CDR3nt: TGCGCCAGCAGTTCCAAGACTAGCGGGACGGGGGAGCAGTACTTC
CDR3aa: CASSSKTSGTGEQYF
len: 15
abundance: -
j_gene: TRBJ2-7
d_gene: TRBD2
v_gene: TRBV5-1

CDR3nt: TGTGCCAGCAGCTGGAACGGACAGGGAACTCCCAATGAGCAGTTCTTC
CDR3aa: CASSWNGQGTPNEQFF
len: 16
abundance: -
j_gene: TRBJ2-1
d_gene: TRBD1
v_gene: TRBV11-3

CDR3nt: TGTGCCAGCAGGGTGGACAGGGGGCAGAGCTCCTACGAGCAGTACTTC
CDR3aa: CASRVDRGQSSYEQYF
len: 16
abundance: -
j_gene: TRBJ2-7
d_gene: TRBD1
v_gene: TRBV2

CDR3nt: TGTGCCAGCACCCTACATGGGACAGCAGCGGGAGAGGGAGATACGCAGTATTTT
CDR3aa: CASTLHGTAAGEGDTQYF
len: 18
abundance: -
j_gene: TRBJ2-3
d_gene: -
v_gene: TRBV27

CDR3nt: TGTGCCAGCAGCCGGCAGGAAGAATGGACTGGGGCCAACGTCCTGACTTTC
CDR3aa: CASSRQEEWTGANVLTF
len: 17
abundance: -
j_gene: TRBJ2-6
d_gene: -
v_gene: TRBV9

CDR3nt: TGTGCCAGCAGTCCCCGGAGGGCCGTTCCCTACAATGAGCAGTTCTTC
CDR3aa: CASSPRRAVPYNEQFF
len: 16
abundance: -
j_gene: TRBJ2-1
d_gene: -
v_gene: TRBV28

CDR3nt: TGTGCCAGCAGCGCCGGACTAGCGGGAGGCACAGATACGCAGTATTTT
CDR3aa: CASSAGLAGGTDTQYF
len: 16
abundance: -
j_gene: TRBJ2-3
d_gene: TRBD2
v_gene: TRBV2

CDR3nt: TGTGCCAGCAGACCGGGACTTGACCCCCACGAGCAGTACTTC
CDR3aa: CASRPGLDPHEQYF
len: 14
abundance: -
j_gene: TRBJ2-7
d_gene: -
v_gene: TRBV2

CDR3nt: TGTGCCAGCAGGTGGGGGAGGGATGACTATGGCTACACCTTC
CDR3aa: CASRWGRDDYGYTF
len: 14
abundance: -
j_gene: TRBJ1-2
d_gene: -
v_gene: TRBV27

CDR3nt: TGTGCCAGCAGCCTGGGACTAGCGGAGAACACCGGGGAGCTGTTTTTT
CDR3aa: CASSLGLAENTGELFF
len: 16
abundance: once
j_gene: TRBJ2-2
d_gene: TRBD2
v_gene: TRBV7-9

CDR3nt: TGCGCCAGCAGCCAATATAGTAGAGCGGGACAGACCTCCTACGAGCAGTACTTC
CDR3aa: CASSQYSRAGQTSYEQYF
len: 18
abundance: -
j_gene: TRBJ2-7
d_gene: -
v_gene: TRBV4-1

CDR3nt: TGTGCCTGGAGTAGGGACAGTGGGGGATTAAGTAATCAGCCCCAGCATTTT
CDR3aa: CAWSRDSGGLSNQPQHF
len: 17
abundance: -
j_gene: TRBJ1-5
d_gene: TRBD1
v_gene: TRBV30

CDR3nt: TGTGCCAGCAGTTTGAACAGCGGGAGAGATGTTGATGAGCAGTTCTTC
CDR3aa: CASSLNSGRDVDEQFF
len: 16
abundance: -
j_gene: TRBJ2-1
d_gene: TRBD2
v_gene: TRBV28

CDR3nt: TGTGCCACCAGCCTATCGGACAGGGACTCCTACGAGCAGTACTTC
CDR3aa: CATSLSDRDSYEQYF
len: 15
abundance: -
j_gene: TRBJ2-7
d_gene: TRBD1
v_gene: TRBV15

CDR3nt: TGTGCTAGTGCCGCCGGGAGCAAAGATGGGGGGGCCTACAATGAGCAGTTCTTC
CDR3aa: CASAAGSKDGGAYNEQFF
len: 18
abundance: -
j_gene: TRBJ2-1
d_gene: TRBD2
v_gene: TRBV12-5

CDR3nt: TGTGCCAGCATGGGTTCCTGGATGGTAGAGCAGTACTTC
CDR3aa: CASMGSWMVEQYF
len: 13
abundance: -
j_gene: TRBJ2-7
d_gene: -
v_gene: TRBV28

CDR3nt: TGTGCCAGCAGCTCCGGGGGCACCGGGGAGCTGTTTTTT
CDR3aa: CASSSGGTGELFF
len: 13
abundance: -
j_gene: TRBJ2-2
d_gene: -
v_gene: TRBV7-6

CDR3nt: TGTGCCAGCAGCTTGGCCGGGGCGAACACTGAAGCTTTCTTT
CDR3aa: CASSLAGANTEAFF
len: 14
abundance: -
j_gene: TRBJ1-1
d_gene: -
v_gene: TRBV7-9

CDR3nt: TGCGCCAGCAGTGAATCGGCGGGAGACGAGCAGTACTTC
CDR3aa: CASSESAGDEQYF
len: 13
abundance: -
j_gene: TRBJ2-7
d_gene: TRBD2
v_gene: TRBV10-1

CDR3nt: TGTGCCAGCAGGGTAGCGGGGGGCACAGATACGCAGTATTTT
CDR3aa: CASRVAGGTDTQYF
len: 14
abundance: -
j_gene: TRBJ2-3
d_gene: TRBD2
v_gene: TRBV27

CDR3nt: TGTGCCAGCAGTTTCCGGGGTAGCTCCTACGAGCAGTACTTC
CDR3aa: CASSFRGSSYEQYF
len: 14
abundance: -
j_gene: TRBJ2-7
d_gene: -
v_gene: TRBV27

CDR3nt: TGTGCCAGTAGTTCCCGGGCCTTAGATACGCAGTATTTT
CDR3aa: CASSSRALDTQYF
len: 13
abundance: -
j_gene: TRBJ2-3
d_gene: -
v_gene: TRBV19

CDR3nt: TGTGCCAGTAGGACCGAAAACACCGGGGAGCTGTTTTTT
CDR3aa: CASRTENTGELFF
len: 13
abundance: -
j_gene: TRBJ2-2
d_gene: -
v_gene: TRBV19